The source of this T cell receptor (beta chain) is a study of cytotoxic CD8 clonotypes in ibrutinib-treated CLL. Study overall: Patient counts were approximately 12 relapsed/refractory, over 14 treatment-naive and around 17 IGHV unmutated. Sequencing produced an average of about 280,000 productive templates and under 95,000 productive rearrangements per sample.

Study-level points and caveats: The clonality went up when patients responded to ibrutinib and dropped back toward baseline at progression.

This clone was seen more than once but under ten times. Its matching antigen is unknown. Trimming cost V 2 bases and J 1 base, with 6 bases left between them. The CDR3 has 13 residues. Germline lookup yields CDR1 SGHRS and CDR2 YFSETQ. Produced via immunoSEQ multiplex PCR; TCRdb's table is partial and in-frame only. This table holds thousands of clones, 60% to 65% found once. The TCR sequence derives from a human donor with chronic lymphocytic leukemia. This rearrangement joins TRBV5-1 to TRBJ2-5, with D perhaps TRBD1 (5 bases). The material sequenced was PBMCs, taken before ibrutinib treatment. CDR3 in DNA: TGCGCCAGCAGCTTTAGGGGCCAAGAGACCCAGTACTTC. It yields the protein CASSFRGQETQYF.